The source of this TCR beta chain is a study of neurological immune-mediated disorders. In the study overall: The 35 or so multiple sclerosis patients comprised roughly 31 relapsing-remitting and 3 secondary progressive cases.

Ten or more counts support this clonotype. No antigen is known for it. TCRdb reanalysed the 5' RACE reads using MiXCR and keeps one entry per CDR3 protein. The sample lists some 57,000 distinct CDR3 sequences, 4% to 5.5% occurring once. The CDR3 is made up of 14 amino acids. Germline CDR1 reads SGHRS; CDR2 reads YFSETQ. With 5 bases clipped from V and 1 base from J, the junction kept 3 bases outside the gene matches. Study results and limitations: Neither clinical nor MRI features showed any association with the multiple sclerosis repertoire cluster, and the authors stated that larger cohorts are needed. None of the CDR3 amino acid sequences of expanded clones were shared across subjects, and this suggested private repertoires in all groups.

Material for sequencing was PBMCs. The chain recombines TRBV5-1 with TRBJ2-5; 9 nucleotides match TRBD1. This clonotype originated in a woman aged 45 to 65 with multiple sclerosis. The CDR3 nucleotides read TGCGCCAGCAGGCCGACAGGGGGCCAAGAGACCCAGTACTTC. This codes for CASRPTGGQETQYF. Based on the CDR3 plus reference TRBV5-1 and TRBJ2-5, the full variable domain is KAGVTQTPRYLIKTRGQQVTLSCSPISGHRSVSWYQQTPGQGLQFLFEYFSETQRNKGNFPGRFSGRQFSNSRSEMNVSTLELGDSALYLCASRPTGGQETQYFGPGTRLLVL.